This T cell receptor (beta chain) was obtained from a study of blood T cell repertoires in COVID-19. The wider study: Nucleic acid was either cDNA or gDNA, and it came from T cells, B-cell-depleted T cells, or PBMCs.

TCRdb keeps only in-frame clones here, not all; method: immunoSEQ multiplex PCR. Among 300,000 or so clones listed, roughly 88% were seen once. This CDR3 is 15 amino acids long. Germline values: CDR1 LGHDT, CDR2 YNNKEL (reference sequence). Between the trimmed V and J ends, which lost 7 bases and 3 bases, there was a span of 18 bases. The chain is built from TRBV3-1 (or the pseudogene TRBV3-2) and TRBJ1-1; D perhaps matches TRBD1 (6 bases). The source material was peripheral blood. The TCR originated in a woman between 25 and 40 years old who had recovered from COVID-19. CDR3 sequence: CASNTNRAAYTEAFF. CDR3 DNA: TGTGCCAGCAACACAAACAGGGCAGCCTACACTGAAGCTTTCTTT.